The clone carrying this T cell receptor (beta chain) was counted between two and nine times. Antigen specificity is unknown. The PCR employed 60 Vbeta primers together with 13 Jbeta primers. Using immunoSEQ multiplex PCR, the repertoire was profiled, and TCRdb retains in-frame clones only, with some absent. Of some 120,000 clones in the sample, about 73% were seen once. The V and J ends lost 1 base and 11 bases respectively, with 10 bases between them. Germline values: CDR1 SGHKS, CDR2 YYEKEE (reference sequence). This CDR3 region has 12 residues. These data originate in a study of cytomegalovirus exposure and HLA in healthy donors. Study-wide results and limits: Later analysis revealed greater clonal expansion in HLA-associated TCR beta chains than in equally common others. An observed cluster of highly shared sequence variants was recorded as a likely sequencing artifact.

Material for sequencing was PBMCs. The rearrangement uses TRBV5-5 and TRBJ2-1, with a possible D match to TRBD2 (5 bases). The sequence was collected from a woman between 40 and 50 years old in good health and CMV-seronegative. In DNA, the CDR3 is TGTGCCAGCAGCTTGCCCCCCGGGAAGCAGTTCTTC. Translating gives CASSLPPGKQFF.